Listed below are T cell receptor beta chains from one sample, sequenced in a study of blood T cell repertoires in COVID-19. Sequenced by immunoSEQ multiplex PCR; TCRdb stores in-frame clones only, minus some. The table records 82,000 or so clones, 85% to 90% of them present only once. The sample comprised PBMCs or T cells enriched from blood (not recorded which). All receptors come from a woman between 45 and 65 years old with acute COVID-19. Each CDR3 is given with its conserved first and last residue. D genes are given only for firm matches.

d_call: .
j_call: TRBJ2-7
v_call: TRBV10-3
cdr3_aa: CAISRDSYEQYF
cdr3_nt: TGTGCCATCAGTAGAGACTCCTACGAGCAGTACTTC

d_call: .
j_call: TRBJ1-6
v_call: TRBV2
cdr3_aa: CASKILQGDSPLHF
cdr3_nt: TGTGCCAGCAAGATATTACAGGGAGATTCACCCCTCCACTTT

d_call: TRBD1
j_call: TRBJ2-5
v_call: TRBV3-1/TRBV3-2
cdr3_aa: CASSPGTVETQYF
cdr3_nt: TGTGCCAGCAGCCCAGGGACAGTGGAGACCCAGTACTTC

d_call: TRBD2
j_call: TRBJ2-3
v_call: TRBV5-4
cdr3_aa: CASSLELREGTDTQYF
cdr3_nt: TGTGCCAGCAGCTTGGAGTTGCGGGAGGGCACAGATACGCAGTATTTT

d_call: TRBD1
j_call: TRBJ2-1
v_call: TRBV28
cdr3_aa: CASSWTGGLSEQFF
cdr3_nt: TGTGCCAGCAGTTGGACAGGGGGGCTCAGTGAGCAGTTCTTC

d_call: .
j_call: TRBJ2-6
v_call: TRBV11-2
cdr3_aa: CASSLRTLGANVLTF
cdr3_nt: TGTGCCAGCAGCTTAAGGACACTCGGGGCCAACGTCCTGACTTTC

d_call: TRBD1
j_call: TRBJ1-2
v_call: TRBV28
cdr3_aa: CASSHRGVYGYTF
cdr3_nt: TGTGCCAGCAGCCACAGGGGCGTTTATGGCTACACCTTC

d_call: .
j_call: TRBJ1-1
v_call: TRBV6-1
cdr3_aa: CASSFQGLKGTFF
cdr3_nt: TGTGCCAGCAGTTTCCAGGGGCTTAAGGGGACTTTCTTT

d_call: TRBD1
j_call: TRBJ2-7
v_call: TRBV10-3
cdr3_aa: CATTGAPYEQYF
cdr3_nt: TGTGCCACGACAGGGGCACCCTACGAGCAGTACTTC

d_call: .
j_call: TRBJ2-5
v_call: TRBV30
cdr3_aa: CAWTKGLSQETQYF
cdr3_nt: TGTGCCTGGACGAAGGGGCTCTCACAAGAGACCCAGTACTTC

d_call: .
j_call: TRBJ2-7
v_call: TRBV5-4
cdr3_aa: CASSLLQGSSYEQYF
cdr3_nt: TGTGCCAGCAGCTTGTTGCAGGGTTCCTCCTACGAGCAGTACTTC

d_call: TRBD2
j_call: TRBJ2-5
v_call: TRBV2
cdr3_aa: CASRQSIAGQETQYF
cdr3_nt: TGTGCCAGCAGACAATCCATAGCGGGCCAAGAGACCCAGTACTTC

d_call: TRBD1
j_call: TRBJ1-6
v_call: TRBV5-1
cdr3_aa: CASSLDTGGDSPLHF
cdr3_nt: TGCGCCAGCAGCTTGGATACAGGGGGGGATTCACCCCTCCACTTT

d_call: TRBD1
j_call: TRBJ1-2
v_call: TRBV19
cdr3_aa: CASSKGQSANYGYTF
cdr3_nt: TGTGCCAGTAGTAAGGGACAGTCAGCTAACTATGGCTACACCTTC

d_call: .
j_call: TRBJ1-1
v_call: TRBV5-6
cdr3_aa: CASSLYGGTEAFF
cdr3_nt: TGTGCCAGCAGCTTGTATGGGGGGACTGAAGCTTTCTTT

d_call: TRBD1
j_call: TRBJ1-1
v_call: TRBV18
cdr3_aa: CASRQGTEAFF
cdr3_nt: TGTGCCAGCCGACAGGGGACTGAAGCTTTCTTT